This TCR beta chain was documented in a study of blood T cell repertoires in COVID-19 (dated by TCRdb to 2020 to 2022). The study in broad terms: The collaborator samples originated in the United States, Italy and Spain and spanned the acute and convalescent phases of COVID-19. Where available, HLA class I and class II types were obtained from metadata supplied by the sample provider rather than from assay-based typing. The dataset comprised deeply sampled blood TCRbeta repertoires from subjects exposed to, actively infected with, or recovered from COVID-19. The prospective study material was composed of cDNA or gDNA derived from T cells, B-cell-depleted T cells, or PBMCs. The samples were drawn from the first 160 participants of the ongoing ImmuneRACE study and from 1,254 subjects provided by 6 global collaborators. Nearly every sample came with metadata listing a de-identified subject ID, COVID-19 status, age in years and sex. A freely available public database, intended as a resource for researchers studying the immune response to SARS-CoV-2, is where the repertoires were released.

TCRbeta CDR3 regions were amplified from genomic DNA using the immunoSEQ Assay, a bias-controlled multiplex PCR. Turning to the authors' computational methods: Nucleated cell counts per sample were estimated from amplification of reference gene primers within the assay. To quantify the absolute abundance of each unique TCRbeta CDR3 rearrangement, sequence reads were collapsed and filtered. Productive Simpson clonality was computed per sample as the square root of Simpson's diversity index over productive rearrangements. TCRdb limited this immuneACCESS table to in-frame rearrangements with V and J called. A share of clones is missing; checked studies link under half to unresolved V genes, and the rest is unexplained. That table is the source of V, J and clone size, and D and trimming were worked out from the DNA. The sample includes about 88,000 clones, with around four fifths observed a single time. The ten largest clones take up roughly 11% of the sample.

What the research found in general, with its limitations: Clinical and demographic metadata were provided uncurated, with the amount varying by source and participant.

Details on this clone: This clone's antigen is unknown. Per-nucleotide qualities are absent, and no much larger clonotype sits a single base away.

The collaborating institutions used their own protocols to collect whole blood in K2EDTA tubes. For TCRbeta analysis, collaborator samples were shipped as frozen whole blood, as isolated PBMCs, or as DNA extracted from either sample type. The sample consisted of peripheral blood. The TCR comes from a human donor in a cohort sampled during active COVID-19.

CDR3 reads: CASSPRGSKSETQYF. The sequenced DNA: TGTGCCAGCAGCCCCCGCGGTAGCAAGAGTGAGACCCAGTACTTC. This chain joins TRBV11-2 to TRBJ2-5; the D gene lacks a confident call. Via the germline V gene, CDR1 is SGHAT and CDR2 FQNNGV. The CDR3 spans 15 residues, from the cysteine through the phenylalanine. Only the CDR3 DNA is retained, 45 bases long and in frame from the first base. V is cut by 5 bases and J by 5 bases, and the space between the germline ends is 18 bases.